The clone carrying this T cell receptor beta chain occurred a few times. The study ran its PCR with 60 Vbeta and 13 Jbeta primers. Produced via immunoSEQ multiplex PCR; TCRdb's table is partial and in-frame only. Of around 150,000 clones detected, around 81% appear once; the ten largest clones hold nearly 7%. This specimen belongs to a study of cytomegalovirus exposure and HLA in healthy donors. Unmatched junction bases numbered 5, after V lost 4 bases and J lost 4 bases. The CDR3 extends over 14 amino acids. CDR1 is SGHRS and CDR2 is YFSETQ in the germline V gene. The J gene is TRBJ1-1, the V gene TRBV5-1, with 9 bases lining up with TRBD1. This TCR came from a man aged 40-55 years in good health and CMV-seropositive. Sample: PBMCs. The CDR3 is CASSVTGGITEAFF. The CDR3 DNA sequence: TGCGCCAGCAGCGTGACAGGGGGAATCACTGAAGCTTTCTTT.